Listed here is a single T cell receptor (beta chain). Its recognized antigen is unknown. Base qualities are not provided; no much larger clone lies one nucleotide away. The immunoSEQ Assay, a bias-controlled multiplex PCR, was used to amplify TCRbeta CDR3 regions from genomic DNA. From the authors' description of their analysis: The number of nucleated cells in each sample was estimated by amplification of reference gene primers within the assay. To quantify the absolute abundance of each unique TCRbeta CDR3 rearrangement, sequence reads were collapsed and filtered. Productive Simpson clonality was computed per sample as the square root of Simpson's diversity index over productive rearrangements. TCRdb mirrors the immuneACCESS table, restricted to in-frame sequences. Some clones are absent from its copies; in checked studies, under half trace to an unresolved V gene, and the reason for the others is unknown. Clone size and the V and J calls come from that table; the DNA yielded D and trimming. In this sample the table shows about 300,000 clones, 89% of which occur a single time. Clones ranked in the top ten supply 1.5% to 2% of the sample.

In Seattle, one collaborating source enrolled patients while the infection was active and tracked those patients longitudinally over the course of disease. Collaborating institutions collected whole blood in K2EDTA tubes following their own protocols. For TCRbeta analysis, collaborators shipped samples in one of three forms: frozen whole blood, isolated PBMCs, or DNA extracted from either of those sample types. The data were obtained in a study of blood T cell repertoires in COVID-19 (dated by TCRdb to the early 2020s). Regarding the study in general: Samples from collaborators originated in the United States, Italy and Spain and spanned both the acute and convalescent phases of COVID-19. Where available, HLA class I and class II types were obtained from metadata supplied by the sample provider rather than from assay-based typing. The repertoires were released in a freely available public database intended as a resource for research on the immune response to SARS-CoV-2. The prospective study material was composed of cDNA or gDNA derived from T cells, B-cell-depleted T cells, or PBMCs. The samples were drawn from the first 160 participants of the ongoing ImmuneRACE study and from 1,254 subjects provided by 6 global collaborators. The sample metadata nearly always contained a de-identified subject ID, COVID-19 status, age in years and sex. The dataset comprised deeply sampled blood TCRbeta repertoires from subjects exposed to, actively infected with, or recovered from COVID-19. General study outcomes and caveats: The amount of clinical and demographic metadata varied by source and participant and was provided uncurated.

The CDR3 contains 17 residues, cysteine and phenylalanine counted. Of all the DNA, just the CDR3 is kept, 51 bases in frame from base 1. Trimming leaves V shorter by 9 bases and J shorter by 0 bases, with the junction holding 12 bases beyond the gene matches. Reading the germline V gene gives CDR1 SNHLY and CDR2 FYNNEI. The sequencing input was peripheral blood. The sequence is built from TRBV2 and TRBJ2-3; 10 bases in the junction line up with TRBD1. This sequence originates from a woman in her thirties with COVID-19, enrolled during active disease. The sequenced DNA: TGTGCCAGTTCACAGGACAGGGGGGGCTCTAGCACAGATACGCAGTATTTT. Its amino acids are CASSQDRGGSSTDTQYF.